These T cell receptor beta chains were read from a single sample in a study of blood T cell repertoires in COVID-19. TCRdb's table, derived via immunoSEQ multiplex PCR, lists solely in-frame clones and lacks some. The sample consists of some 120,000 clones, 85% of them appearing once. The sample taken for sequencing was peripheral blood. All receptors come from a man older than 75 with active or convalescent COVID-19. Each CDR3 is given with its conserved first and last residue. D genes are given only for firm matches. Size tells how often a clone was seen (once, few, many) or the class of an expanded clone, and some rows leave it out.

cdr3_nt cdr3_aa j_call d_call v_call clone_size
TGTGCCAGCAGCTTCAACAATGAGCAGTTCTTC CASSFNNEQFF TRBJ2-1 . TRBV7-3 .
TGCGCCAGCAGCCAAGCCGGGGGAATCTATGGCTACACCTTC CASSQAGGIYGYTF TRBJ1-2 . TRBV4-3 .
TGTGCCATCAGTGGGCGGGACAGGGGCGACTATGGCTACACCTTC CAISGRDRGDYGYTF TRBJ1-2 TRBD1 TRBV10-3 .
TGCAGCGTGGGACAGGCAATCACTGAAGCTTTCTTT CSVGQAITEAFF TRBJ1-1 TRBD1 TRBV29-1 .
TGTGCCAGCAGCGCTGCCGGGACTAGCCTGAACAATGAGCAGTTCTTC CASSAAGTSLNNEQFF TRBJ2-1 TRBD2 TRBV9 .
TGTGCCAGCAGCTTGCGACAGGGGATTAACTATGGCTACACCTTC CASSLRQGINYGYTF TRBJ1-2 TRBD1 TRBV5-6 .
TGCGCCAGCAGCCTCCAGGTCGACACTGAAGCTTTCTTT CASSLQVDTEAFF TRBJ1-1 . TRBV4-1 .
TGCGCCAGCAGCTTGGGACAGATGAACACTGAAGCTTTCTTT CASSLGQMNTEAFF TRBJ1-1 . TRBV5-1 .
TGTGCCAGCAGCAACAGGGGCCCCTATGGCTACACCTTC CASSNRGPYGYTF TRBJ1-2 TRBD1 TRBV13 .
TGTGCCAGTTCCGCAGGGCGCCTCGAGACCCAGTACTTC CASSAGRLETQYF TRBJ2-5 . TRBV19 .
TGCGCCAGCAGCAGCGGTACAGGGCATGAAAAACTGTTTTTT CASSSGTGHEKLFF TRBJ1-4 . TRBV5-1 once
TGTGCCAGCAGTCGCATGTCGGGGGGTAATGAGCAGTTCTTC CASSRMSGGNEQFF TRBJ2-1 TRBD2 TRBV11-2 .
TGTGCCTGGAGTGTTGATCTCAGGGATTCACCCCTCCACTTT CAWSVDLRDSPLHF TRBJ1-6 . TRBV30 .
TGTGCCAGCAGCGTAGGCCGGGATCCCACAGATACGCAGTATTTT CASSVGRDPTDTQYF TRBJ2-3 . TRBV9 .
TGTGCCAGCAGCTTATACGGGACAGGTACTATCTATGGCTACACCTTC CASSLYGTGTIYGYTF TRBJ1-2 TRBD1 TRBV7-2 .
TGTGCCAGCAGTTACCCGGCAATCGGGTCTAGCACAGATACGCAGTATTTT CASSYPAIGSSTDTQYF TRBJ2-3 . TRBV6-2/TRBV6-3 .
TGTGCCAGCAGCTTGGCTAGCGGGACCTACAATGAGCAGTTCTTC CASSLASGTYNEQFF TRBJ2-1 TRBD2 TRBV5-4 .
TGTGCCAGTAGTGCCGGGACAGGGGATTTTAGCACAGATACGCAGTATTTT CASSAGTGDFSTDTQYF TRBJ2-3 TRBD1 TRBV19 .
TGTGCCAGCAGCTTGCGGGGGTTTGTGGGGCAAGAGACCCAGTACTTC CASSLRGFVGQETQYF TRBJ2-5 . TRBV5-5 .
TGTGCCAGCAGTTTGATTGGCAGGAACACTGAAGCTTTCTTT CASSLIGRNTEAFF TRBJ1-1 . TRBV27 .
TGCGCCAGCAGCCAAGTGACTAGCGGGACCCAGTACTTC CASSQVTSGTQYF TRBJ2-5 TRBD2 TRBV4-3 .
TGTGCCAGTACCTTACAGGGGACTGACTATGGCTACACCTTC CASTLQGTDYGYTF TRBJ1-2 TRBD1 TRBV19 .
TGCGCCAGCATCCCGGGTCCGGGACAGGGATCCTACGAGCAGTACTTC CASIPGPGQGSYEQYF TRBJ2-7 TRBD1 TRBV5-1 few
TGTGCCAGCAGTCCCGACCCCGGGGGGACTGAAGCTTTCTTT CASSPDPGGTEAFF TRBJ1-1 . TRBV6-5 .
TGTGCCAGCAGCTTAAGCCCAGACAGGGGGCGCGTCAATGAGCAGTTCTTC CASSLSPDRGRVNEQFF TRBJ2-1 TRBD1 TRBV11-2 .
TGCGCCAGCAGCTTAGGGACTAGCGGGGGATACAATGAGCAGTTCTTC CASSLGTSGGYNEQFF TRBJ2-1 TRBD2 TRBV5-1 .
TGTGCCAGCACTCGGACTAGCGGGGGGGACTCCGGTGGGAGGCAGTACTTC CASTRTSGGDSGGRQYF TRBJ2-7 TRBD2 TRBV5-4 .
TGTGCCAGCACAAGTCTAGGGGATGCTGAGCAGTTCTTC CASTSLGDAEQFF TRBJ2-1 . TRBV6-5 .
TGCGCCAGCAGCTTTGGCGGGGGCAGCTCCTACAATGAGCAGTTCTTC CASSFGGGSSYNEQFF TRBJ2-1 . TRBV5-1 .
TGTGCCAGTAGTACCGCTCGACAGGCCCCAAGTGAGCCCCAGCATTTT CASSTARQAPSEPQHF TRBJ1-5 . TRBV19 .
TGCGCCAGCAGCCAAGTTCAGGGGGCGGGTGAAAAACTGTTTTTT CASSQVQGAGEKLFF TRBJ1-4 TRBD1 TRBV4-3 .
TGTGCCAGCAGCTCCCAGACGACAGGGAGGTCAGATACGCAGTATTTT CASSSQTTGRSDTQYF TRBJ2-3 . TRBV7-8 few